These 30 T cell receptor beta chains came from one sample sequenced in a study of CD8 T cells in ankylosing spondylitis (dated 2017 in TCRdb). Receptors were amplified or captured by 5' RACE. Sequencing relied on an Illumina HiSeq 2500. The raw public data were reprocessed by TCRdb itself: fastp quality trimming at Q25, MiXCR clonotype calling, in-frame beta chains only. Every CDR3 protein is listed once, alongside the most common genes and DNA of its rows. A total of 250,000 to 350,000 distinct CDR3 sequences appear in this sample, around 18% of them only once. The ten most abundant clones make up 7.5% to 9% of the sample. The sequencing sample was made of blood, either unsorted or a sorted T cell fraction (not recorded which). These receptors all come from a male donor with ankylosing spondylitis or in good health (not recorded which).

This chain's CDR3 is CASSYSGTGFTISYTF. The CDR3 DNA sequence: TGTGCCAGCAGTTACTCCGGGACAGGCTTCACTATTAGCTACACCTTC. The gene calls are TRBV6-5 and TRBJ1-2, with 8 bases fitting TRBD1. V shed 0 bases, J shed 9 bases, and the junction held 12 bases outside the gene matches. The CDR3 spans 16 residues. The V gene's germline CDR1 is MNHEY and CDR2 SVGAGI.

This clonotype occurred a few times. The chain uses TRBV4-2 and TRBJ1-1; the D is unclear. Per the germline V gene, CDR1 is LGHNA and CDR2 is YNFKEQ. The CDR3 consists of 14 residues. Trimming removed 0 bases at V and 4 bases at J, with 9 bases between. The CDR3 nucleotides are TGTGCCAGCAGCCAAGAGGGTATGTCCACTGAAGCTTTCTTT. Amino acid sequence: CASSQEGMSTEAFF.

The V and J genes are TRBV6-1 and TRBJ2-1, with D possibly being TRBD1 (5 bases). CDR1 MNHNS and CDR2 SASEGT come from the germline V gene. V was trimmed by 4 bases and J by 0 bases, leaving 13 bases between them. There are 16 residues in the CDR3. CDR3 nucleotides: TGTGCCAGCAGTGTAAGACAGCCGAGCTCCTACAATGAGCAGTTCTTC. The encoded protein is CASSVRQPSSYNEQFF.

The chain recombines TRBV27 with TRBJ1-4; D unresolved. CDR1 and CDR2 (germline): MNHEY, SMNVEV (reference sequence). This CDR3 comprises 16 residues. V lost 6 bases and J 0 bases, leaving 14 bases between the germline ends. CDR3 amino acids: CASSRRRSATNEKLFF. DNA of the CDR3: TGTGCCAGCAGCCGCAGACGGTCTGCAACTAATGAAAAACTGTTTTTT. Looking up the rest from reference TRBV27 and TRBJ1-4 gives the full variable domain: EAQVTQNPRYLITVTGKKLTVTCSQNMNHEYMSWYRQDPGLGLRQIYYSMNVEVTDKGDVPEGYKVSRKEKRNFPLILESPSPNQTSLYFCASSRRRSATNEKLFFGSGTQLSVL.

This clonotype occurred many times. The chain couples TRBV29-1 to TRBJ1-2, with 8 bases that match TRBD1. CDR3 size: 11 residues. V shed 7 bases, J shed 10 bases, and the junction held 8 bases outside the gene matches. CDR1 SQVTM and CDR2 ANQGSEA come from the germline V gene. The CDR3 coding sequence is TGCAGCGGATCGGTGACAGGGGACTACACCTTC. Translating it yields CSGSVTGDYTF.

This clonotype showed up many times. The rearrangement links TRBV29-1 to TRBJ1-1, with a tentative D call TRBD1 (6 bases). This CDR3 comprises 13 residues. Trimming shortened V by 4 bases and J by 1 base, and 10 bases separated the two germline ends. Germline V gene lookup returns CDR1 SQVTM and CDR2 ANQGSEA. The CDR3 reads CSVVQGQNTEAFF. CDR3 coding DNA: TGCAGCGTTGTACAGGGACAGAACACTGAAGCTTTCTTT.

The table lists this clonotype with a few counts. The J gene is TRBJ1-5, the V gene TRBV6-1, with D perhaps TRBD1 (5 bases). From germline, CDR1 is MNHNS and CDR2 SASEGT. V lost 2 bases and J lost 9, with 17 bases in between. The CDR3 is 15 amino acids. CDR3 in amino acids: CASSERAARVGPQHF. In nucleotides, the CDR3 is TGTGCCAGCAGTGAAAGGGCCGCCAGGGTTGGGCCCCAGCATTTT.

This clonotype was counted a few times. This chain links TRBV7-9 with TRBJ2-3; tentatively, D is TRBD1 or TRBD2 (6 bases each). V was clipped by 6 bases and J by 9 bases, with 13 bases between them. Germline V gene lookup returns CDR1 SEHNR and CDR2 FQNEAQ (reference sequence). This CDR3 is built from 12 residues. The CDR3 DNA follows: TGTGCCAGCAGACACAGGGCGGGGACGCAGTATTTT. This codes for CASRHRAGTQYF.

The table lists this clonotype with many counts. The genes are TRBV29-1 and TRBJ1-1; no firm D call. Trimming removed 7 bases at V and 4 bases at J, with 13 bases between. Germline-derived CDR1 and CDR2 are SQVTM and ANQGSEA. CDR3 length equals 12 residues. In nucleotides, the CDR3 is TGCAGCGCCAAGGTAGGGTTCACTGAAGCTTTCTTT. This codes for CSAKVGFTEAFF.

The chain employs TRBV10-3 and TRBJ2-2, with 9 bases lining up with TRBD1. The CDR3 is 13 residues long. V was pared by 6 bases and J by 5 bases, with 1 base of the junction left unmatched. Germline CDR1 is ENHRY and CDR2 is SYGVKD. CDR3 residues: CAIRTGGTGELFF. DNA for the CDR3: TGTGCCATCAGGACAGGGGGTACCGGGGAGCTGTTTTTT.

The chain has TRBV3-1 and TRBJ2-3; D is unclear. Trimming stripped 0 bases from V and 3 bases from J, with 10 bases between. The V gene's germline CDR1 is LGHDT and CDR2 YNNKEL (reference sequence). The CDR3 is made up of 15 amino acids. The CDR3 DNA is TGTGCCAGCAGCCAAGATGTGACGGGTACAGATACGCAGTATTTT. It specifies CASSQDVTGTDTQYF.

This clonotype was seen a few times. The CDR3 spells CSAQTGWSSYNEQFF. CDR3 nucleotide sequence: TGCAGTGCCCAGACAGGGTGGAGCTCCTACAATGAGCAGTTCTTC. The chain employs TRBV20-1 and TRBJ2-1; 7 bases agree with TRBD1. The V gene's germline CDR1 is DFQATT and CDR2 SNEGSKA (reference sequence). The junction had 8 bases not matched to a gene; V was cut back by 6 bases and J by 0 bases. This CDR3 spans 15 amino acids.

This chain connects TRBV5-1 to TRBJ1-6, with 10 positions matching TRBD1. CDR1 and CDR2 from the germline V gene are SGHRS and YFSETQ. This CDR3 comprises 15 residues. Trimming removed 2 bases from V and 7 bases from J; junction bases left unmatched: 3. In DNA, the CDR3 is TGCGCCAGCAGCTTTACGGGACAGGGGAATTCACCCCTCCACTTT. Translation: CASSFTGQGNSPLHF.

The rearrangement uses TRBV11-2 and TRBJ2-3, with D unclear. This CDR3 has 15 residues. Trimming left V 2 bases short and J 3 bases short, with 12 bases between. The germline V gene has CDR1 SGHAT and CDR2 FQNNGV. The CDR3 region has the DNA TGTGCCAGCAGCTTATCTGTCAGTAAAACAGATACGCAGTATTTT. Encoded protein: CASSLSVSKTDTQYF.

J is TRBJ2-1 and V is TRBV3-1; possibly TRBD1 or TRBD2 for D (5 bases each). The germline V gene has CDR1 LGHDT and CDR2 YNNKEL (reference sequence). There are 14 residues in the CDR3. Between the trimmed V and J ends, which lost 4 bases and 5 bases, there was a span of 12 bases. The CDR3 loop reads CASSLTGAHNEQFF. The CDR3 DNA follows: TGTGCCAGCAGCCTGACCGGGGCCCACAATGAGCAGTTCTTC.

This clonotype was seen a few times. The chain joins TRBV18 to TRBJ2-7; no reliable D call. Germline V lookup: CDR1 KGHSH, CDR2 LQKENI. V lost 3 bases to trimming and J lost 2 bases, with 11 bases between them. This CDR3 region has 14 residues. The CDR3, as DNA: TGTGCCAGCTCACCGGGCAGGCCAACCTACGAGCAGTACGTC. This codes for CASSPGRPTYEQYV.

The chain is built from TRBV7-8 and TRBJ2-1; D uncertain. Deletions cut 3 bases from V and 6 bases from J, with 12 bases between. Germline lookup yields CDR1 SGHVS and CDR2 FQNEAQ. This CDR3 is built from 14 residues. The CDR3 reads CASSFRSGGNEQFF. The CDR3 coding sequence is TGTGCCAGCAGCTTCCGGTCGGGTGGCAATGAGCAGTTCTTC.

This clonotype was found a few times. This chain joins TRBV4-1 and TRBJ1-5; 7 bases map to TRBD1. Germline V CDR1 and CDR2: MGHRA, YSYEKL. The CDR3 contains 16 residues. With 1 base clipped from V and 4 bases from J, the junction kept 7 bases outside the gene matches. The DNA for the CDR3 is TGCGCCAGCAGCCAAGGAGGGACAGTGAATAATCAGCCCCAGCATTTT. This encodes CASSQGGTVNNQPQHF.

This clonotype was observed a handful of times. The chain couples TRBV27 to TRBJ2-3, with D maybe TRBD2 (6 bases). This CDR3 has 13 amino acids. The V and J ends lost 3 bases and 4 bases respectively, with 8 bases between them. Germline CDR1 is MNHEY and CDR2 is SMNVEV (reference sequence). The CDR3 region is CASSLRGPDTQYF. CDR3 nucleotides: TGTGCCAGCAGTTTGCGGGGACCAGATACGCAGTATTTT.

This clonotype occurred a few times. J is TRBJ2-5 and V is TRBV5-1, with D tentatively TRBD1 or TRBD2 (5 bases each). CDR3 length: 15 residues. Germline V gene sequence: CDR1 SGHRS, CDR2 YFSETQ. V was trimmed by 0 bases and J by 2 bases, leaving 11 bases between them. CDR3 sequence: CASSLDVGPQETQYF. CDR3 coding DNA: TGCGCCAGCAGCTTGGATGTGGGACCACAAGAGACCCAGTACTTC.

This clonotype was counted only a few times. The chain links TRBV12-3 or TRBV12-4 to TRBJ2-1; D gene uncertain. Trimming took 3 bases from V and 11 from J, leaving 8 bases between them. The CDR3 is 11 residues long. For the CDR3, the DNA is TGTGCCAGCAGTTTTGACTGGAAGCAGTTCTTC. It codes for CASSFDWKQFF.

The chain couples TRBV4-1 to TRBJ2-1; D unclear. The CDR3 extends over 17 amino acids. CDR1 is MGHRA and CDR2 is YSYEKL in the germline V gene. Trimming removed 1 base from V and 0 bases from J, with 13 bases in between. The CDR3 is CASSQVNSRYSYNEQFF. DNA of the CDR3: TGCGCCAGCAGCCAAGTAAATTCCAGGTACTCCTACAATGAGCAGTTCTTC.

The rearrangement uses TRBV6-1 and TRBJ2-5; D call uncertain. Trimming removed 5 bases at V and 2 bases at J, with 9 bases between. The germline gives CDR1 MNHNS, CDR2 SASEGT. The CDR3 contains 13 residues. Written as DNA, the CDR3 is TGTGCCAGCAGTATGACCCTTCAAGAGACCCAGTACTTC. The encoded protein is CASSMTLQETQYF.

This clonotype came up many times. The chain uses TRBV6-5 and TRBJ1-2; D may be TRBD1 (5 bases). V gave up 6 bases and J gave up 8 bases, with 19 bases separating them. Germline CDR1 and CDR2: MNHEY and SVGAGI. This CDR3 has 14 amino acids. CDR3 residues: CASRLPGVPGGYTF. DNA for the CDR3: TGTGCCAGCAGATTACCGGGGGTCCCGGGGGGCTACACCTTC.

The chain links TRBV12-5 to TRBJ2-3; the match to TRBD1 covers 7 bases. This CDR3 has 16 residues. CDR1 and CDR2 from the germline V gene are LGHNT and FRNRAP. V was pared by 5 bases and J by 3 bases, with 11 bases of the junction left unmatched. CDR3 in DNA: TGTGCTAGTGGTCCGAAGACAGGGATGGGGACAGATACGCAGTATTTT. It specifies CASGPKTGMGTDTQYF.

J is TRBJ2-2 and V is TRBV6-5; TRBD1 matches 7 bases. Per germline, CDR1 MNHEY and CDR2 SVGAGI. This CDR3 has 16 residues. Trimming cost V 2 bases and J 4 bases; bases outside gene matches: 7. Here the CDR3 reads CASSYNRGIGTGELFF. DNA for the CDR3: TGTGCCAGCAGTTACAACAGGGGAATTGGCACCGGGGAGCTGTTTTTT.

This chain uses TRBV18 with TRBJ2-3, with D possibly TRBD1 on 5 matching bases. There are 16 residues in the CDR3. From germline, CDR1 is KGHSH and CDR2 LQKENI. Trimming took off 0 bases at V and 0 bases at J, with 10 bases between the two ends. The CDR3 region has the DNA TGTGCCAGCTCACCACCTAGGGGCCCTAGCACAGATACGCAGTATTTT. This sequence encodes CASSPPRGPSTDTQYF. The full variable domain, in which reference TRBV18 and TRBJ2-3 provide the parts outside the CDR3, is NAGVMQNPRHLVRRRGQEARLRCSPMKGHSHVYWYRQLPEEGLKFMVYLQKENIIDESGMPKERFSAEFPKEGPSILRIQQVVRGDSAAYFCASSPPRGPSTDTQYFGPGTRLTVL.

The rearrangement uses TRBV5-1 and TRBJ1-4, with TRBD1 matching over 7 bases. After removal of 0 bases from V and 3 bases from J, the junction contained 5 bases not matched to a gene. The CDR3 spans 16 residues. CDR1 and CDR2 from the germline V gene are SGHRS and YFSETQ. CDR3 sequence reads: CASSLGQGAANEKLFF. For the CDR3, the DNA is TGCGCCAGCAGCTTGGGACAGGGCGCGGCTAATGAAAAACTGTTTTTT.

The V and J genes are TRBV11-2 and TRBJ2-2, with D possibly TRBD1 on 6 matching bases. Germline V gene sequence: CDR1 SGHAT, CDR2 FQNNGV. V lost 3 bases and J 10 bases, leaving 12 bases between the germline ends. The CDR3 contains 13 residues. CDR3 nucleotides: TGTGCCAGCAGCTTTTCCGACAGGATGGAGCTGTTTTTT. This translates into CASSFSDRMELFF.

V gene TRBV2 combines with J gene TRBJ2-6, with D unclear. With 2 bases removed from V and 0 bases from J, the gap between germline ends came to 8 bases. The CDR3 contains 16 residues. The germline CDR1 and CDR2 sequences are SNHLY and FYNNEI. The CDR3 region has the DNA TGTGCCAGCAGTGAACGGATCCGCTCTGGGGCCAACGTCCTGACTTTC. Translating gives CASSERIRSGANVLTF.